Shown below are 13 T cell receptor beta chains from a single sample sequenced in a study of graft-versus-host responses after intestinal transplantation. Sequenced by immunoSEQ multiplex PCR; TCRdb stores in-frame clones only, minus some. The sample includes about 37,000 clones, 87% seen only once; the top ten take approximately 19%. Intraepithelial and lamina propria lymphocytes were released after the graft tissue was processed. This sample comprised ileum tissue, obtained around 190 days after intestinal transplant. These receptors all stem from a human patient who received an intestinal transplant, so some T cells may come from the graft donor.

The J gene is TRBJ2-1, the V gene TRBV5-1; TRBD2 matches 9 bases. Germline CDR1 reads SGHRS; CDR2 reads YFSETQ. CDR3 length equals 15 residues. The junction had 5 bases not matched to a gene; V was cut back by 5 bases and J by 2 bases. The CDR3 bases are TGCGCCAGCAGTGGGCTAGCGGGGACCTACAATGAGCAGTTCTTC. Translated, it gives CASSGLAGTYNEQFF.

The rearrangement joins TRBV5-3 to TRBJ1-2, with 9 bases aligning to TRBD1. TRBV5-3 is known as an ORF, though its function is uncertain. V shed 6 bases, J shed 4 bases, and the junction held 7 bases outside the gene matches. CDR3 size: 14 residues. The CDR3: CARNRGTGPYGYTF. The CDR3 DNA reads TGTGCCAGAAACCGCGGGACAGGGCCCTATGGCTACACCTTC.

This chain links TRBV2 with TRBJ2-7, with D perhaps TRBD2 (5 bases). Germline lookup yields CDR1 SNHLY and CDR2 FYNNEI. V was clipped by 7 bases and J by 1 base, with 20 bases between them. The CDR3 extends over 16 amino acids. The CDR3 DNA follows: TGTGCCAGCATGAATCCCAAGAGGACTGAGTCCTACGAGCAGTACTTC. This translates into CASMNPKRTESYEQYF. Full variable domain (outside the CDR3, taken from reference TRBV2 and TRBJ2-7): EPEVTQTPSHQVTQMGQEVILRCVPISNHLYFYWYRQILGQKVEFLVSFYNNEISEKSEIFDDQFSVERPDGSNFTLKIRSTKLEDSAMYFCASMNPKRTESYEQYFGPGTRLTVT.

This clone has only a few counts. V usage is TRBV6-5 and J usage is TRBJ2-7, with TRBD1 matching over 7 bases. CDR1 and CDR2 (germline): MNHEY, SVGAGI. The CDR3 has 13 residues. V lost 6 bases, J lost 2 bases, and 4 bases stayed unmatched. The CDR3 coding sequence is TGTGCCAGCAGCTGGGACAGCCCCTACGAGCAGTACTTC. Translating it yields CASSWDSPYEQYF.

V and J are TRBV29-1 and TRBJ1-2; no reliable D call. This CDR3 is built from 15 residues. The germline gives CDR1 SQVTM, CDR2 ANQGSEA. The V end was cut by 5 bases, the J end by 1 base, with 17 bases between. CDR3 nucleotide sequence: TGCAGCGTTTTCAGTTGGGTCCGGGGTAACTATGGCTACACCTTC. Amino acid sequence: CSVFSWVRGNYGYTF.

The J gene is TRBJ2-7, the V gene TRBV29-1, with D perhaps TRBD2 (5 bases). The CDR3 loop spans 12 amino acids. Trimming shortened V by 0 bases and J by 6 bases, and 9 bases separated the two germline ends. The germline V gene encodes CDR1 SQVTM and CDR2 ANQGSEA. CDR3 loop: CSVEDAGFEQYF. The CDR3 nucleotides are TGCAGCGTTGAAGATGCGGGTTTCGAGCAGTACTTC.

The chain recombines TRBV9 with TRBJ1-6; maybe TRBD1 (5 bases). The CDR3 sequence is 13 residues long. Germline lookup yields CDR1 SGDLS and CDR2 YYNGEE. CDR3: CRWGGVICSPLHF. The DNA for the CDR3 is TGTCGTTGGGGGGGGGTCATTTGCTCACCCCTCCACTTT.

This chain links TRBV5-1 with TRBJ2-3; 8 bases map to TRBD1. The trim removed 3 bases at V and 2 bases at J, leaving 2 bases unmatched. Germline CDR1 and CDR2: SGHRS and YFSETQ. The CDR3 length is 14 residues. The CDR3 DNA follows: TGCGCCAGCAGCTGGGGACAGGCCACAGATACGCAGTATTTT. Protein product: CASSWGQATDTQYF.

Comments on this clone: Other DNA sequences in this sample translate to the same CDR3. This chain joins TRBV27 and TRBJ1-5, with 10 bases that match TRBD1. Germline CDR1 MNHEY, CDR2 SMNVEV (reference sequence). The junction had 3 bases not matched to a gene; V was cut back by 3 bases and J by 7 bases. The CDR3 length is 14 residues. The DNA of the CDR3 is TGTGCCAGCAGTTTCGGACAGGGGGGGCAGCCCCAGCATTTT. This translates into CASSFGQGGQPQHF.

The chain has TRBV29-1 and TRBJ2-7, with D perhaps being TRBD1 or TRBD2 (5 bases each). The CDR3 sequence is 15 residues long. CDR1 and CDR2 from the germline V gene are SQVTM and ANQGSEA. Between the trimmed V and J ends, which lost 4 bases and 1 base, there was a span of 17 bases. DNA for the CDR3: TGCAGCGTTGCCAGGGCCATCGGGGCATCCTACGAGCAGTACTTC. The encoded protein is CSVARAIGASYEQYF.

This chain links TRBV6-6 with TRBJ1-5; D gene ambiguous. The CDR3 is made up of 10 amino acids. Between the trimmed V and J ends, which lost 8 bases and 11 bases, there was a span of 10 bases. Germline CDR1 and CDR2: MNHNY and SVGAGI (reference sequence). This CDR3 reads CASGVQAQHF. CDR3 DNA sequence: TGTGCCAGCGGGGTTCAAGCCCAGCATTTT.

The gene calls are TRBV7-8 and TRBJ1-2; D unclear. Trimming cost V 3 bases and J 8 bases, with 10 bases left between them. Germline V gene data show CDR1 as SGHVS and CDR2 as FQNEAQ. This CDR3 has 12 residues. The CDR3 sequence: CASSLPGRGYTF. The DNA for the CDR3 is TGTGCCAGCAGCTTGCCGGGAAGGGGCTACACCTTC.

The chain links TRBV20-1 to TRBJ1-1; D remains unclear. CDR1 is DFQATT, CDR2 SNEGSKA, per germline (reference sequence). This CDR3 contains 11 residues. Trimming shortened V by 3 bases and J by 2 bases, and 4 bases separated the two germline ends. CDR3 DNA: TGCAGTGCTAGGTTAAACACTGAAGCTTTCTTT. Encoded protein: CSARLNTEAFF.